One and the same sample provided the 22 T cell receptor beta chains below, sequenced in a study of identical twins. Via MiXCR, TCRdb re-called the 5' RACE reads, giving one row per CDR3 protein. The sample carries roughly 470,000 distinct CDR3 sequences, roughly 13% recorded once. The same sample was also used in a study of yellow fever vaccine responses in identical twins.

Sequencing was done on a sample of CD4+ T cells sorted from blood. The receptors here all came from a woman under 30 in good health.

The chain recombines TRBV15 with TRBJ2-1, with 12 bases aligning to TRBD2. Germline CDR1 is LNHNV and CDR2 is YYDKDF (reference sequence). This CDR3 contains 16 residues. V shed 3 bases, J shed 8 bases, and the junction held 8 bases outside the gene matches. The CDR3 DNA is TGTGCCACCAGCAGGACTAGCGGGAGTCGTATCTATGAGCAGTTCTTC. It codes for CATSRTSGSRIYEQFF.

Only a few counts were recorded for this clonotype. The genes are TRBV28 and TRBJ1-2, with D hard to call. Germline V gene sequence: CDR1 MDHEN, CDR2 SYDVKM. The CDR3 is 12 amino acids. The V end was cut by 3 bases, the J end by 6 bases, with 8 bases between. The DNA of the CDR3 is TGTGCCAGCAGTTTCATCTTGGATGGCTACACCTTC. Its protein product is CASSFILDGYTF.

In this sample, this clonotype turned up a few times. The J gene is TRBJ2-2, the V gene TRBV9; D not resolved. This CDR3 region has 14 residues. Germline V gene lookup returns CDR1 SGDLS and CDR2 YYNGEE. The V and J ends lost 0 bases and 3 bases respectively, with 6 bases between them. The CDR3 reads CASSVGPYTGELFF. The CDR3 coding sequence is TGTGCCAGCAGCGTAGGGCCTTACACCGGGGAGCTGTTTTTT.

The chain employs TRBV7-2 and TRBJ2-1; 8 bases line up with TRBD2. The V gene's germline CDR1 is SGHTA and CDR2 FQGNSA. This CDR3 contains 16 residues. V was pared by 8 bases and J by 4 bases, with 13 bases of the junction left unmatched. CDR3 nucleotides: TGTGCCAGCGGGAAAGAGACTAGCGAATATTACAATGAGCAGTTCTTC. It encodes CASGKETSEYYNEQFF.

In its sample, this clonotype was seen a few times. The junction shows a germline mismatch at one end, possibly a read error. The chain carries TRBV12-3 or TRBV12-4 and TRBJ2-5, with TRBD1 matching 8 bases. The CDR3 is 18 residues long. The CDR3: CACSLADQGAPSMETQYF. CDR3 nucleotides: TGTGCCTGCAGTTTAGCGGATCAGGGGGCCCCCTCGATGGAGACCCAGTACTTC.

This clonotype was counted a few times. The rearrangement uses TRBV29-1 and TRBJ2-5; 7 positions agree with TRBD2. J lost 5 bases, V lost 0 bases, and 6 bases had no gene match. This CDR3 has 14 residues. Germline-derived CDR1 and CDR2 are SQVTM and ANQGSEA. DNA of the CDR3: TGCAGCGTTGAAGATCTTGTGGGGGGGGAGACCCAGTACTTC. This gives the protein CSVEDLVGGETQYF.

The J gene is TRBJ2-1, the V gene TRBV7-8; 9 bases line up with TRBD1. Per germline, CDR1 SGHVS and CDR2 FQNEAQ. J was trimmed by 7 bases and V by 5 bases; bases with no gene match: 9. The CDR3 extends over 15 amino acids. The CDR3 coding sequence is TGTGCCAGCAGCCAAAACGGACAGGGGAGGAATGAGCAGTTCTTC. Its protein is CASSQNGQGRNEQFF.

This chain links TRBV18 with TRBJ2-2, with 8 bases aligning to TRBD1. The length of the CDR3 is 13 residues. Looked up from germline, CDR1 is KGHSH and CDR2 is LQKENI. V lost 8 bases to trimming and J lost 4 bases; unmatched junction nucleotides: 3. The CDR3 DNA reads as TGTGCCAGCGGGACAGGACGCACCGGGGAGCTGTTTTTT. Amino acid sequence: CASGTGRTGELFF.

This clonotype was counted only a few times. The chain couples TRBV7-2 to TRBJ2-1, with D perhaps assigned TRBD1 or TRBD2 (5 bases each). Trimming stripped 0 bases from V and 0 bases from J, with 6 bases between. There are 15 residues in the CDR3. The germline CDR1 and CDR2 sequences are SGHTA and FQGNSA. This CDR3 is CASSLAGPSYNEQFF. In nucleotides, the CDR3 is TGTGCCAGCAGCTTAGCGGGACCCTCCTACAATGAGCAGTTCTTC.

This clonotype was counted between two and nine times. This rearrangement joins TRBV6-4 to TRBJ2-3, with TRBD2 identical over 8 bases. Per the germline V gene, CDR1 is MRHNA and CDR2 is SNTAGT. V lost 0 bases to trimming and J lost 3 bases; unmatched junction nucleotides: 5. CDR3 size: 16 residues. The DNA of the CDR3 is TGTGCCAGCAGTGACTCGTTCCGGGGGGGAACAGATACGCAGTATTTT. Translating gives CASSDSFRGGTDTQYF.

The J gene is TRBJ1-2, the V gene TRBV29-1, with D tentatively TRBD1 (6 bases). The V and J ends lost 4 bases and 3 bases respectively, with 6 bases between them. Germline values: CDR1 SQVTM, CDR2 ANQGSEA. This CDR3 comprises 11 residues. This CDR3 is CSVGTDYGYTF. The CDR3 DNA reads TGCAGCGTTGGGACAGACTATGGCTACACCTTC.

The genes are TRBV7-3 and TRBJ2-2; tentatively, D is TRBD1 (6 bases). Germline V gene data show CDR1 as SGHTA and CDR2 as FQGTGA. V gave up 8 bases and J gave up 6 bases, with 13 bases separating them. This CDR3 region has 13 residues. The CDR3 loop is CASGGRRSGELFF. CDR3 coding DNA: TGTGCCAGCGGGGGCCGACGTTCCGGGGAGCTGTTTTTT.

The V and J genes are TRBV6-1 and TRBJ2-1, with D perhaps assigned TRBD1 or TRBD2 (5 bases each). The CDR3 spans 17 residues. V was clipped by 4 bases and J by 6 bases, with 22 bases between them. Germline-derived CDR1 and CDR2 are MNHNS and SASEGT. CDR3 protein: CASSAPVGTNSANEQFF. The CDR3, as DNA: TGTGCCAGCAGTGCGCCCGTAGGGACGAATTCGGCCAATGAGCAGTTCTTC.

The chain recombines TRBV19 with TRBJ2-7; D possibly corresponds to TRBD1 (5 bases). This CDR3 comprises 15 residues. Germline CDR1 and CDR2: LNHDA and SQIVND (reference sequence). V gave up 3 bases and J gave up 2 bases, with 14 bases separating them. The CDR3 DNA is TGTGCCAGTAGTATGAACAGGTACGAAACCTACGAGCAGTACTTC. It translates to CASSMNRYETYEQYF.

This clonotype was counted only a few times. V gene TRBV20-1 combines with J gene TRBJ2-2; maybe TRBD2 (6 bases). V lost 2 bases and J 4 bases, leaving 14 bases between the germline ends. The CDR3 runs 15 residues. Germline-derived CDR1 and CDR2 are DFQATT and SNEGSKA (reference sequence). The CDR3 DNA is TGCAGTGCTAGATCAACGGGACTCACCACCGGGGAGCTGTTTTTT. Its protein product is CSARSTGLTTGELFF.

The gene calls are TRBV5-1 and TRBJ2-3; tentative D call: TRBD2 (6 bases). V shed 0 bases and J shed 3 bases, with 17 bases lying between them. This CDR3 region has 17 residues. CDR1 and CDR2 (germline): SGHRS, YFSETQ. The CDR3 DNA reads TGCGCCAGCAGCTTGGCTCGGGACTCTCTGATGACAGATACGCAGTATTTT. As protein: CASSLARDSLMTDTQYF. The full variable domain, completed using reference TRBV5-1 and TRBJ2-3, is KAGVTQTPRYLIKTRGQQVTLSCSPISGHRSVSWYQQTPGQGLQFLFEYFSETQRNKGNFPGRFSGRQFSNSRSEMNVSTLELGDSALYLCASSLARDSLMTDTQYFGPGTRLTVL.

A few counts support this clonotype. This may be a read error: a much more frequent sequence differs by one nucleotide. V gene TRBV12-3 or TRBV12-4 combines with J gene TRBJ2-6; D call uncertain. The CDR3 runs 14 residues. The germline V and J ends were trimmed by 3 bases and 2 bases, with 5 bases remaining between them. CDR3 residues: CASSFLTGANVLTF. In nucleotides, the CDR3 is TGTGCCAGCAGTTTTCTGACTGGGGCCAACGTCCTGACTTTC.

The chain couples TRBV30 to TRBJ2-1; a possible D gene is TRBD2 (6 bases). Trimming took 2 bases from V and 2 from J, leaving 19 bases between them. The V gene's germline CDR1 is GTSNPN and CDR2 SVGIG (reference sequence). CDR3 length: 17 residues. CDR3 in amino acids: CAWSPSTGDRAYNEQFF. The CDR3 DNA sequence: TGTGCCTGGAGTCCGTCAACGGGGGACCGAGCCTACAATGAGCAGTTCTTC. Full variable domain (remainder filled in from reference TRBV30 and TRBJ2-1): SQTIHQWPATLVQPVGSPLSLECTVEGTSNPNLYWYRQAAGRGLQLLFYSVGIGQISSEVPQNLSASRPQDRQFILSSKKLLLSDSGFYLCAWSPSTGDRAYNEQFFGPGTRLTVL.

The V and J genes are TRBV9 and TRBJ2-1, with a weak D call TRBD2 (7 bases). The CDR3 sequence is 15 residues long. The V gene lost 3 bases and the J gene lost 4 bases, with 14 bases spanning the gap. Germline V CDR1 and CDR2: SGDLS, YYNGEE. The CDR3 region has the DNA TGTGCCAGCAGCGCCACGGGGGGCCCTTACAATGAGCAGTTCTTC. This encodes CASSATGGPYNEQFF. The full variable domain, rest sourced from reference TRBV9 and TRBJ2-1, is DSGVTQTPKHLITATGQRVTLRCSPRSGDLSVYWYQQSLDQGLQFLIQYYNGEERAKGNILERFSAQQFPDLHSELNLSSLELGDSALYFCASSATGGPYNEQFFGPGTRLTVL.

The V call is TRBV6-5, the J call TRBJ2-1, with 9 nucleotides matching TRBD2. Germline V gene lookup returns CDR1 MNHEY and CDR2 SVGAGI. This CDR3 comprises 17 residues. V trimming: 0 bases; J trimming: 3 bases; junction bases outside the gene matches: 6. The DNA for the CDR3 is TGTGCCAGCAGTTACTCGGGGACTAGCAGGTTCTACAATGAGCAGTTCTTC. It translates to CASSYSGTSRFYNEQFF.

This clonotype was seen more than once but under ten times. V and J are TRBV9 and TRBJ2-7, with D possibly matching TRBD2 (5 bases). The CDR3 is 14 amino acids. Germline-derived CDR1 and CDR2 are SGDLS and YYNGEE. The V end lost 4 bases, the J end lost 1 base, and 12 bases lay between the germline ends. The CDR3 bases are TGTGCCAGCAGCCCTTATGAGGGTTCCTACGAGCAGTACTTC. Translated, it gives CASSPYEGSYEQYF.

This clonotype occurred many times. This chain uses TRBV12-3 or TRBV12-4 with TRBJ2-5; 11 nucleotides align to TRBD2. The CDR3 consists of 16 residues. V shed 5 bases, J shed 3 bases, and the junction held 8 bases outside the gene matches. CDR3 in DNA: TGTGCCAGCAGTCGTCCGGGACTAGCGGCCGAAGAGACCCAGTACTTC. It codes for CASSRPGLAAEETQYF.